This T cell receptor beta chain emerged from a study of siplizumab effects on memory and regulatory T cells. Overall study findings and caveats: Siplizumab brought about a significant reduction in alloreactive sequences traceable to unstimulated CD4+ memory cells.

To note about this clone: The target antigen is unknown.

The assay was immunoSEQ multiplex PCR, and TCRdb's table has in-frame clones only and misses some. The repertoire includes approximately 100,000 clones, about nine tenths of them detected once, and about 12% sits in the top ten. The clonotype was recovered from a human donor in good health. What was sequenced was non-Treg CD4+ T cells sorted from blood.

Here the CDR3 reads CASSPGQAAYYGYTF. The CDR3 DNA reads as TGCGCCAGCAGCCCAGGACAGGCTGCCTACTATGGCTACACCTTC. V is TRBV5-1 and J is TRBJ1-2, with 7 bases identical to TRBD1. This CDR3 has 15 amino acids. From germline, CDR1 is SGHRS and CDR2 YFSETQ. V gave up 4 bases and J gave up 3 bases; unmatched junction bases: 9.